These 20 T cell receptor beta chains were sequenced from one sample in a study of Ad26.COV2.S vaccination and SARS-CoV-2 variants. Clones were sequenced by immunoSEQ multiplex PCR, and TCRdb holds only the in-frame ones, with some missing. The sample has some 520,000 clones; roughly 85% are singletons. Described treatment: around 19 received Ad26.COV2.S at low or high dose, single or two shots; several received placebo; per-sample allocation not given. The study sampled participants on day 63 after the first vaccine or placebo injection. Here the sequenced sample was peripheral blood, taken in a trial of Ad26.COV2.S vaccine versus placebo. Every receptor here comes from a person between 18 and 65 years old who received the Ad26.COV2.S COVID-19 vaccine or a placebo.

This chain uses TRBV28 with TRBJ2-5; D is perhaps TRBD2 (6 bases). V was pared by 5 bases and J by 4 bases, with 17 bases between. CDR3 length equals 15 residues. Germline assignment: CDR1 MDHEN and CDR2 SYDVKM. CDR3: CASSISTSGGETQYF. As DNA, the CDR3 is TGTGCCAGCAGTATCTCTACATCCGGGGGAGAGACCCAGTACTTC.

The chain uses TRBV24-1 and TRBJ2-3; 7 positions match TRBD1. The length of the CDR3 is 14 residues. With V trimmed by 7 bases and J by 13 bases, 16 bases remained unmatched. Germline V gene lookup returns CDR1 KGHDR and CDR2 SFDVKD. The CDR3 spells CATSRRQGSEVKYF. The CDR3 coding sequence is TGTGCCACCAGCCGGAGACAGGGAAGTGAAGTAAAGTATTTT.

The CDR3 loop is CASSLDPRSSYNEQFF. The CDR3, as DNA: TGTGCCAGCAGCTTAGATCCGCGAAGCTCCTACAATGAGCAGTTCTTC. The genes are TRBV11-2 and TRBJ2-1; D is undetermined. This CDR3 has 16 residues. Germline V gene lookup returns CDR1 SGHAT and CDR2 FQNNGV. Trimming stripped 0 bases from V and 0 bases from J, with 9 bases between.

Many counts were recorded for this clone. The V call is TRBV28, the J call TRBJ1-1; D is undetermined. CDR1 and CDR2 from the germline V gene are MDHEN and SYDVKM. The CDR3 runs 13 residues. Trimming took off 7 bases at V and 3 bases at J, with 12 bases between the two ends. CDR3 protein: CASTTFSDTEAFF. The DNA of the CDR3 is TGTGCCAGCACCACGTTTTCGGACACTGAAGCTTTCTTT.

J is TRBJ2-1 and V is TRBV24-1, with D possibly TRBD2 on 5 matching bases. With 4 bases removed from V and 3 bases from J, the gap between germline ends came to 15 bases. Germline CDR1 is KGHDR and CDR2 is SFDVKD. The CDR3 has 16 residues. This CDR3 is CATSDLRPGIYNEQFF. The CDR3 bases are TGTGCCACCAGTGACTTGCGACCCGGGATCTACAATGAGCAGTTCTTC.

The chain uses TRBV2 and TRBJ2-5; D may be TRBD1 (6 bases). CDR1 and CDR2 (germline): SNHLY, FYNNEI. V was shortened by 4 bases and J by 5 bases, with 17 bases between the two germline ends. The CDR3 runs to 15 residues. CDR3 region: CASSAEARGGETQYF. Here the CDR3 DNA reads TGTGCCAGCAGTGCTGAGGCCAGGGGTGGGGAGACCCAGTACTTC.

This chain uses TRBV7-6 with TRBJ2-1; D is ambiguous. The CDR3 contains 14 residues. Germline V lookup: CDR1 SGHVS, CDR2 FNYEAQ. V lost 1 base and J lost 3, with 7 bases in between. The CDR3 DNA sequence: TGTGCCAGCAGCTTAGGTGGGGACTACAATGAGCAGTTCTTC. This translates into CASSLGGDYNEQFF.

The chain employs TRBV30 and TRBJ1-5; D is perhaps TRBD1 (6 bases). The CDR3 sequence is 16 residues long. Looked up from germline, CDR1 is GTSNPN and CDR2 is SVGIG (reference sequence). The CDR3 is CARQGRGAVSNQPQHF. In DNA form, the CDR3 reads TGTGCACGCCAAGGCCGGGGGGCTGTAAGCAATCAGCCCCAGCATTTT.

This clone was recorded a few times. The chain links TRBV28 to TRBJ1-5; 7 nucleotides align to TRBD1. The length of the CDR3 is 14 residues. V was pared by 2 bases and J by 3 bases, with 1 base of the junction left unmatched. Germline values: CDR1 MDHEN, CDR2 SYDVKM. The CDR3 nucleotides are TGTGCCAGCAGTTTAACAGGGGCCAATCAGCCCCAGCATTTT. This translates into CASSLTGANQPQHF.

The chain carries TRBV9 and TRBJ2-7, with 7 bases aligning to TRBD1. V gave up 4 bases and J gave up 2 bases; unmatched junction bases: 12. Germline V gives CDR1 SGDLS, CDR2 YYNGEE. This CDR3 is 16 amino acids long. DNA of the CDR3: TGTGCCAGCAGCTCAGGGGCTTTGCAGGGGGCCTACGAGCAGTACTTC. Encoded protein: CASSSGALQGAYEQYF. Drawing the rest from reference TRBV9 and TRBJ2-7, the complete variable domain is DSGVTQTPKHLITATGQRVTLRCSPRSGDLSVYWYQQSLDQGLQFLIQYYNGEERAKGNILERFSAQQFPDLHSELNLSSLELGDSALYFCASSSGALQGAYEQYFGPGTRLTVT.

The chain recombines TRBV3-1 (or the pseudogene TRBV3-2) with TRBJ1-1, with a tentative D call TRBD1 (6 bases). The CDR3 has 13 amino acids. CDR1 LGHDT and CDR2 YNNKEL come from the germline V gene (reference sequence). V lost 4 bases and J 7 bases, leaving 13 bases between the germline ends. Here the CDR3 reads CASSPSGGGEAFF. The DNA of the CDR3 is TGTGCCAGCAGCCCCTCGGGGGGCGGTGAAGCTTTCTTT.

The CDR3 region is CASSIRQGSTNTEAFF. DNA for the CDR3: TGTGCCAGTAGTATCAGACAGGGGTCAACGAACACTGAAGCTTTCTTT. The V gene is TRBV19, the J gene TRBJ1-1; 8 bases align to TRBD1. CDR1 is LNHDA and CDR2 is SQIVND in the germline V gene (reference sequence). Trimming took 3 bases from V and 1 from J; bases not matched to a gene: 7. The CDR3 is 16 amino acids.

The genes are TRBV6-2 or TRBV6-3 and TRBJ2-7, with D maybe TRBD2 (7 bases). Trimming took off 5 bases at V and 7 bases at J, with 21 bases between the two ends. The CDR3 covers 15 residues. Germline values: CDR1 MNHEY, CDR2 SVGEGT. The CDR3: CASSQLTGGPPEQYF. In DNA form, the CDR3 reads TGTGCCAGCAGTCAGTTGACGGGGGGCCCCCCTGAGCAGTACTTC.

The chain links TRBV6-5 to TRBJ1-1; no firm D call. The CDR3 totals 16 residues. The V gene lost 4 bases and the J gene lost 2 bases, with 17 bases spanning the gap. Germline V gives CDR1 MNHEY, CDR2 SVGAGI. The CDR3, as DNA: TGTGCCAGCAGTTTTCTGACGTCTGATGTAAACACTGAAGCTTTCTTT. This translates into CASSFLTSDVNTEAFF.

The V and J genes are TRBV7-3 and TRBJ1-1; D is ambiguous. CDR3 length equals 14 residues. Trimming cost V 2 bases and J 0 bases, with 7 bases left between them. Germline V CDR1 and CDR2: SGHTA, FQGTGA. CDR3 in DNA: TGTGCCAGCAGCTTAGGCCCCATGAACACTGAAGCTTTCTTT. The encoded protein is CASSLGPMNTEAFF. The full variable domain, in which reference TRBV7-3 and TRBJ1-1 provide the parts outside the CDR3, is GAGVSQTPSNKVTEKGKYVELRCDPISGHTALYWYRQSLGQGPEFLIYFQGTGAADDSGLPNDRFFAVRPEGSVSTLKIQRTERGDSAVYLCASSLGPMNTEAFFGQGTRLTVV.

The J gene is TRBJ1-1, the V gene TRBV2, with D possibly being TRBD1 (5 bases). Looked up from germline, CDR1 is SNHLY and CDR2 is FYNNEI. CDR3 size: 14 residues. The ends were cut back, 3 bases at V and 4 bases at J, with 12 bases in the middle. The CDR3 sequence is CASSDRRGTTEAFF. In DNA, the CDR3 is TGTGCCAGCAGTGATCGGCGTGGGACCACTGAAGCTTTCTTT.

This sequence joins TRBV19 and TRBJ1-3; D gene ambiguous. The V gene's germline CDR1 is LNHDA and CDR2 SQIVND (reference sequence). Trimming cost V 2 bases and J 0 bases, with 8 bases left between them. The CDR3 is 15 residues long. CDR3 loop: CASSISEGSGNTIYF. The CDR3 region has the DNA TGTGCCAGTAGTATATCAGAGGGCTCTGGAAACACCATATATTTT.

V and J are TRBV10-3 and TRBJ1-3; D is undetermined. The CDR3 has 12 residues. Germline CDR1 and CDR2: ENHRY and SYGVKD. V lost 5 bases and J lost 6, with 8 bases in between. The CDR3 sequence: CAISRGSNTIYF. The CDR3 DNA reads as TGTGCCATCAGTAGAGGGTCAAACACCATATATTTT.

The DNA for the CDR3 is TGTGCCAGCACCCTCCAGGGCCCTGGGAGCAATCAGCCCCAGCATTTT. Amino acids: CASTLQGPGSNQPQHF. The V call is TRBV28, the J call TRBJ1-5; TRBD1 might be the D (5 bases). The length of the CDR3 is 16 residues. V was trimmed by 7 bases and J by 1 base, leaving 17 bases between them. Germline V gives CDR1 MDHEN, CDR2 SYDVKM.

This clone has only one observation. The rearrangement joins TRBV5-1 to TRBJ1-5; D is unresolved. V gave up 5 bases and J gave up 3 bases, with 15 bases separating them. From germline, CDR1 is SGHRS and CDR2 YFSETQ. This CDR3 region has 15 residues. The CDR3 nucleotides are TGCGCCAGCAGGAAGTCCTCCTCGATCAATCAGCCCCAGCATTTT. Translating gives CASRKSSSINQPQHF. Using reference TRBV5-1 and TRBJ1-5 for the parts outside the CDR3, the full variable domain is KAGVTQTPRYLIKTRGQQVTLSCSPISGHRSVSWYQQTPGQGLQFLFEYFSETQRNKGNFPGRFSGRQFSNSRSEMNVSTLELGDSALYLCASRKSSSINQPQHFGDGTRLSIL.